This is a list of T cell receptor beta chains from one sample in a study of tumor-infiltrating lymphocytes in primary liver carcinoma. TCRdb re-derived calls from the multiplex PCR reads in MiXCR, one entry per CDR3 protein. The profile shows about 310,000 distinct CDR3 sequences, around three fifths of them singletons. The sequencing sample was made of peripheral blood. These receptor sequences come from a woman aged 25 to 39 with primary liver carcinoma and hepatitis B virus infection. CDR3s include the opening cysteine and the closing phenylalanine or tryptophan. A D gene is named only where the DNA matches it firmly. Expanded clones get a size class; other rows say once, few or many, or leave the size out.

clone_size: few
j_call: TRBJ1-1
v_call: TRBV12-3/TRBV12-4
d_call: .
cdr3_aa: CASSLVFWGIRFFRNTEAFF
cdr3_nt: TGTGCCAGCAGTTTAGTGTTCTGGGGCATTAGGTTTTTTCGGAACACTGAAGCTTTCTTT

clone_size: .
j_call: TRBJ2-5
v_call: TRBV4-1
d_call: .
cdr3_aa: CASSQVPSETQYF
cdr3_nt: TGCGCCAGCAGCCAAGTACCTTCGGAGACCCAGTACTTC

clone_size: .
j_call: TRBJ2-2
v_call: TRBV6-5
d_call: TRBD2
cdr3_aa: CASSRKGLAGLGPTGELFF
cdr3_nt: TGTGCCAGCAGCCGAAAGGGACTAGCGGGACTGGGCCCTACCGGGGAGCTGTTTTTT

clone_size: .
j_call: TRBJ2-3
v_call: TRBV29-1
d_call: TRBD2
cdr3_aa: CSVDGAGGMDAQYF
cdr3_nt: TGCAGCGTTGACGGGGCGGGAGGTATGGATGCGCAGTATTTT

clone_size: many
j_call: TRBJ2-5
v_call: TRBV11-2
d_call: .
cdr3_aa: CASSNPQGGRETQYF
cdr3_nt: TGTGCCAGCAGCAATCCCCAGGGAGGTAGGGAGACCCAGTACTTC

clone_size: .
j_call: TRBJ2-1
v_call: TRBV11-2
d_call: .
cdr3_aa: CASRWDQNGNEKFF
cdr3_nt: TGTGCCAGCAGATGGGATCAAAATGGCAATGAGAAGTTCTTC

clone_size: .
j_call: TRBJ2-3
v_call: TRBV6-5
d_call: TRBD1
cdr3_aa: CASSYYTGGYTDTQYF
cdr3_nt: TGTGCCAGCAGTTACTACACAGGGGGTTACACAGATACGCAGTATTTT

clone_size: .
j_call: TRBJ2-5
v_call: TRBV5-6
d_call: .
cdr3_aa: CASSRILDTQYF
cdr3_nt: TGTGCCAGCAGCCGTATCCTAGATACCCAGTACTTC

clone_size: .
j_call: TRBJ1-6
v_call: TRBV7-9
d_call: .
cdr3_aa: CASSLIPGIGNSPLHF
cdr3_nt: TGTGCCAGCAGCTTGATACCCGGGATCGGTAATTCACCCCTCCACTTT

clone_size: few
j_call: TRBJ1-5
v_call: TRBV28
d_call: .
cdr3_aa: CASTSGGGGNQPQHF
cdr3_nt: TGTGCCAGCACTTCGGGGGGGGGAGGGAATCAGCCCCAGCATTTT

clone_size: .
j_call: TRBJ1-1
v_call: TRBV6-6
d_call: .
cdr3_aa: CASGQTNFEAFF
cdr3_nt: TGTGCCAGCGGACAGACGAACTTTGAAGCTTTCTTT

clone_size: many
j_call: TRBJ2-5
v_call: TRBV6-6
d_call: .
cdr3_aa: CASSYGRQETQYF
cdr3_nt: TGTGCCAGCAGTTACGGTCGGCAAGAGACCCAGTACTTC

clone_size: .
j_call: TRBJ2-3
v_call: TRBV5-5
d_call: .
cdr3_aa: CASSSSPSGRGRGDTQYF
cdr3_nt: TGTGCCAGCAGCTCGTCTCCATCGGGGAGGGGGCGCGGAGATACGCAGTATTTT

clone_size: many
j_call: TRBJ2-3
v_call: TRBV29-1
d_call: .
cdr3_aa: CSVRARTDTQYF
cdr3_nt: TGCAGCGTCCGGGCCCGCACAGATACGCAGTATTTT

clone_size: .
j_call: TRBJ2-7
v_call: TRBV11-2
d_call: .
cdr3_aa: CASRLLAGPYEQYF
cdr3_nt: TGTGCCAGCAGGTTATTGGCGGGCCCCTACGAGCAGTACTTC

clone_size: .
j_call: TRBJ1-5
v_call: TRBV10-2
d_call: .
cdr3_aa: CASSFGKGQPQHF
cdr3_nt: TGCGCCAGCAGTTTCGGCAAGGGTCAGCCCCAACATTTT

clone_size: many
j_call: TRBJ2-5
v_call: TRBV29-1
d_call: .
cdr3_aa: CSVSPSETQYF
cdr3_nt: TGCAGCGTTAGCCCTTCGGAGACCCAGTACTTC

clone_size: .
j_call: TRBJ2-1
v_call: TRBV11-2
d_call: .
cdr3_aa: CANRYLNEQFF
cdr3_nt: TGTGCCAACAGGTACCTAAATGAGCAGTTCTTC

clone_size: .
j_call: TRBJ1-2
v_call: TRBV7-9
d_call: .
cdr3_aa: CASSLASRGQANGYAF
cdr3_nt: TGTGCCAGCAGCTTAGCGTCCCGAGGCCAGGCGAATGGCTACGCCTTC

clone_size: .
j_call: TRBJ2-7
v_call: TRBV28
d_call: TRBD2
cdr3_aa: CASSPHSGSSTYEQYF
cdr3_nt: TGTGCCAGTAGCCCCCATAGCGGGAGTAGCACCTACGAGCAGTACTTC

clone_size: .
j_call: TRBJ2-5
v_call: TRBV7-9
d_call: TRBD2
cdr3_aa: CASSLPLWGGGYQETQYF
cdr3_nt: TGTGCCAGCAGCCTCCCTCTCTGGGGCGGGGGATATCAAGAGACCCAGTACTTC

clone_size: many
j_call: TRBJ2-1
v_call: TRBV11-3
d_call: .
cdr3_aa: CASSLTSLGGYNEQFF
cdr3_nt: TGTGCCAGCAGCTTAACATCTCTGGGGGGATACAATGAGCAGTTCTTC

clone_size: .
j_call: TRBJ1-6
v_call: TRBV5-6
d_call: TRBD1
cdr3_aa: CASGLGQGSSPLHF
cdr3_nt: TGTGCCAGCGGCTTGGGACAGGGGTCGTCACCCCTCCACTTT

clone_size: .
j_call: TRBJ1-5
v_call: TRBV6-2/TRBV6-3
d_call: TRBD1
cdr3_aa: CASSYPGQGGNPPQHF
cdr3_nt: TGTGCCAGCAGTTACCCGGGACAGGGAGGCAATCCGCCCCAGCATTTT

clone_size: .
j_call: TRBJ2-3
v_call: TRBV5-4
d_call: .
cdr3_aa: CASSLGTLADTQYF
cdr3_nt: TGTGCCAGCAGCCTTGGGACCTTGGCAGATACGCAGTATTTT

clone_size: .
j_call: TRBJ2-5
v_call: TRBV7-9
d_call: .
cdr3_aa: CASSLYPSPETQYF
cdr3_nt: TGTGCCAGCAGCTTATATCCAAGCCCAGAGACCCAGTACTTC

clone_size: .
j_call: TRBJ2-6
v_call: TRBV5-1
d_call: TRBD2
cdr3_aa: CASSSTSAGANVLTF
cdr3_nt: TGCGCCAGCAGCTCTACTAGCGCTGGGGCCAACGTCCTGACTTTC

clone_size: few
j_call: TRBJ2-1
v_call: TRBV6-2/TRBV6-3
d_call: .
cdr3_aa: CASSYSLSLLNEQFF
cdr3_nt: TGTGCCAGCAGTTACTCCCTCTCCCTCTTAAATGAGCAGTTCTTC

clone_size: .
j_call: TRBJ2-2
v_call: TRBV20-1
d_call: TRBD2
cdr3_aa: CSARVPLGSGENTGELFF
cdr3_nt: TGCAGTGCTAGAGTCCCCTTGGGCAGCGGGGAGAACACCGGGGAGCTGTTTTTT

clone_size: many
j_call: TRBJ1-1
v_call: TRBV12-5
d_call: TRBD1
cdr3_aa: CASGSPTGAFF
cdr3_nt: TGTGCTAGTGGTTCCCCGACAGGGGCTTTCTTT

clone_size: .
j_call: TRBJ2-7
v_call: TRBV28
d_call: TRBD1
cdr3_aa: CASSPDRGIYEQYF
cdr3_nt: TGTGCCAGCAGCCCAGACAGGGGGATCTACGAGCAGTACTTC

clone_size: few
j_call: TRBJ2-7
v_call: TRBV11-2
d_call: .
cdr3_aa: CASSLWGYRDEQYF
cdr3_nt: TGTGCCAGCAGCCTCTGGGGCTATCGGGACGAGCAGTACTTC

clone_size: .
j_call: TRBJ1-5
v_call: TRBV28
d_call: TRBD1
cdr3_aa: CASSLPGTGKNQPQHF
cdr3_nt: TGTGCCAGCAGTTTACCCGGGACAGGAAAAAATCAGCCCCAGCATTTT

clone_size: .
j_call: TRBJ1-2
v_call: TRBV25-1
d_call: TRBD1
cdr3_aa: CASSDLPGQGDGYTF
cdr3_nt: TGTGCCAGCAGTGATCTTCCGGGACAGGGGGACGGCTACACCTTC

clone_size: few
j_call: TRBJ2-7
v_call: TRBV12-5
d_call: .
cdr3_aa: CASGFSYRPNEQYF
cdr3_nt: TGTGCTAGTGGTTTCTCCTACCGCCCGAACGAGCAGTACTTC

clone_size: once
j_call: TRBJ2-3
v_call: TRBV4-1
d_call: .
cdr3_aa: CASSHPLGQSTDMQYF
cdr3_nt: TGTGCCAGCAGCCACCCTCTAGGACAAAGCACAGATATGCAGTATTTT

clone_size: .
j_call: TRBJ2-2
v_call: TRBV12-3/TRBV12-4
d_call: .
cdr3_aa: CASSPLQGSTRGELLF
cdr3_nt: TGTGCCAGCAGCCCTCTACAAGGATCCACCCGCGGGGAGCTGCTTTTT

clone_size: few
j_call: TRBJ2-1
v_call: TRBV5-5
d_call: TRBD2
cdr3_aa: CASSLVGTSRYNEQFF
cdr3_nt: TGTGCCAGCAGCTTGGTTGGGACTAGCCGATACAATGAGCAGTTCTTC

clone_size: .
j_call: TRBJ2-7
v_call: TRBV4-3
d_call: TRBD1
cdr3_aa: CANSQGRTGASYEQYF
cdr3_nt: TGCGCCAACAGCCAAGGAAGGACAGGGGCGAGCTACGAGCAGTACTTC